A single sample is the source of the 30 T cell receptor beta chains below, sequenced in a study of CD8 T cells in Susac syndrome. An amount of RNA that ranged from roughly 0.45 to 1 ug was reverse transcribed with random hexamers. MiXCR, run by TCRdb on the immunoSEQ multiplex PCR reads, gives a single entry per CDR3 protein. The sample contains about 210,000 distinct CDR3 sequences, 90% to 95% of which appear only once. Source material: CD4+ T cells from PBMCs. Receptors originate from a human donor in good health.

This chain joins TRBV29-1 and TRBJ1-1, with D unresolved. Trimming removed 3 bases at V and 8 bases at J, with 4 bases between. Germline lookup yields CDR1 SQVTM and CDR2 ANQGSEA. The CDR3 length is 9 residues. CDR3 sequence (DNA): TGCAGCGTTGAGGGCGAAGCTTTCTTT. Protein sequence: CSVEGEAFF.

The V and J genes are TRBV11-3 and TRBJ2-1; 7 bases match TRBD1. Germline V gene lookup returns CDR1 SGHNT and CDR2 YENEEA. The CDR3 length is 14 residues. The V segment lost 3 bases and the J segment 5 bases; nucleotides outside the gene matches: 4. The CDR3 sequence: CASSFGTANNEQFF. Here the CDR3 DNA reads TGTGCCAGCAGCTTTGGGACAGCCAACAATGAGCAGTTCTTC.

The chain couples TRBV12-5 to TRBJ2-5; D is perhaps TRBD2 (5 bases). With 7 bases removed from V and 5 bases from J, the gap between germline ends came to 11 bases. There are 12 residues in the CDR3. Germline CDR1 is LGHNT and CDR2 is FRNRAP. The CDR3 DNA follows: TGTGCTAGTGCGGGCCCGGGGGAGACCCAGTACTTC. It codes for CASAGPGETQYF.

The CDR3 reads CASSAQANQPQHF. DNA of the CDR3: TGTGCCAGCAGCGCGCAGGCAAATCAGCCCCAGCATTTT. The rearrangement uses TRBV7-6 and TRBJ1-5, with no clear D. The CDR3 runs 13 residues. Germline V gene data show CDR1 as SGHVS and CDR2 as FNYEAQ. Deletions cut 5 bases from V and 4 bases from J, with 9 bases between.

J is TRBJ2-3 and V is TRBV9; 10 nucleotides align to TRBD2. The CDR3 sequence is 15 residues long. Germline CDR1 and CDR2: SGDLS and YYNGEE. Unmatched junction bases numbered 1, after V lost 2 bases and J lost 1 base. The DNA of the CDR3 is TGTGCCAGCAGCGTCGGGACTAGCGGCACAGATACGCAGTATTTT. Protein: CASSVGTSGTDTQYF. Looking up the rest from reference TRBV9 and TRBJ2-3 gives the full variable domain: DSGVTQTPKHLITATGQRVTLRCSPRSGDLSVYWYQQSLDQGLQFLIQYYNGEERAKGNILERFSAQQFPDLHSELNLSSLELGDSALYFCASSVGTSGTDTQYFGPGTRLTVL.

The rearrangement links TRBV10-3 to TRBJ2-2; D remains ambiguous. Germline V gene sequence: CDR1 ENHRY, CDR2 SYGVKD. The ends were cut back, 7 bases at V and 6 bases at J, with 12 bases in the middle. This CDR3 is 13 amino acids long. CDR3 sequence: CAIINAGSGELFF. The CDR3, as DNA: TGTGCCATCATTAATGCAGGTTCCGGGGAGCTGTTTTTT.

The chain has TRBV7-2 and TRBJ2-3, with 7 bases matching TRBD2. The CDR3 is made up of 15 amino acids. V lost 5 bases and J lost 1; bases outside the gene matches: 6. The germline V gene has CDR1 SGHTA and CDR2 FQGNSA. The CDR3 sequence is CASSLGLGGTDTQYF. CDR3 coding DNA: TGTGCCAGCAGCCTCGGACTAGGAGGCACAGATACGCAGTATTTT.

The chain recombines TRBV29-1 with TRBJ1-1, with D perhaps matching TRBD1 (6 bases). The V and J ends lost 3 bases and 11 bases respectively, with 16 bases between them. The CDR3 has 12 residues. The germline gives CDR1 SQVTM, CDR2 ANQGSEA. The CDR3 loop is CSVDIVGTSAFF. For the CDR3, the DNA is TGCAGCGTTGACATAGTCGGGACATCTGCTTTCTTT.

V is TRBV29-1 and J is TRBJ1-3; D call uncertain. The germline V and J ends were trimmed by 6 bases and 2 bases, with 11 bases remaining between them. Germline assignment: CDR1 SQVTM and CDR2 ANQGSEA. This CDR3 contains 13 residues. CDR3 amino acids: CSVKIGAGNTIYF. The DNA for the CDR3 is TGCAGCGTCAAGATCGGAGCTGGAAACACCATATATTTT.

The chain combines TRBV9 with TRBJ2-3; D call uncertain. Germline CDR1 and CDR2: SGDLS and YYNGEE. Trimming took off 4 bases at V and 4 bases at J, with 13 bases between the two ends. This CDR3 has 14 residues. CDR3 residues: CASSLDRFPDTQYF. The CDR3 DNA sequence: TGTGCCAGCAGCTTGGACCGGTTCCCAGATACGCAGTATTTT.

The chain combines TRBV11-2 with TRBJ2-7; 8 bases align to TRBD2. The ends lost 5 bases at V and 2 bases at J; junction bases unmatched: 5. This CDR3 has 14 amino acids. The germline V gene has CDR1 SGHAT and CDR2 FQNNGV. In DNA form, the CDR3 reads TGTGCCAGCAGCGCTCGCGGGAGGCCCTACGAGCAGTACGTC. Translating it yields CASSARGRPYEQYV.

This clonotype was picked up one time. The chain carries TRBV4-2 and TRBJ2-5; 8 nucleotides match TRBD2. V lost 0 bases and J lost 0; bases outside the gene matches: 6. The germline gives CDR1 LGHNA, CDR2 YNFKEQ. The CDR3 covers 17 residues. CDR3 DNA sequence: TGTGCCAGCAGCCAAGATCCTAGCGGGTACAACCAAGAGACCCAGTACTTC. It encodes CASSQDPSGYNQETQYF.

The chain links TRBV28 to TRBJ1-1; D call uncertain. The CDR3 has 11 residues. Trimming shortened V by 5 bases and J by 11 bases, and 12 bases separated the two germline ends. Germline assignment: CDR1 MDHEN and CDR2 SYDVKM. The chain's CDR3 is CASSGIGVAFF. CDR3 sequence (DNA): TGTGCCAGCAGTGGGATCGGAGTGGCTTTCTTT.

V gene TRBV11-2 combines with J gene TRBJ2-1; 11 bases map to TRBD2. Looked up from germline, CDR1 is SGHAT and CDR2 is FQNNGV. This CDR3 has 15 residues. Trimming at V came to 5 bases and at J to 6 bases, leaving 6 bases not matched to a gene. CDR3 nucleotide sequence: TGTGCCAGCAGCACAGAAGGACTAGCGGGCAATGAGCAGTTCTTC. Its protein product is CASSTEGLAGNEQFF.

This chain joins TRBV10-3 and TRBJ2-7; D possibly matches TRBD1 or TRBD2 (5 bases each). This CDR3 has 12 amino acids. Trimming removed 4 bases at V and 4 bases at J, with 8 bases between. Germline-derived CDR1 and CDR2 are ENHRY and SYGVKD. For the CDR3, the DNA is TGTGCCATCAGTGTTGAGGGGTACGAGCAGTACGTC. This encodes CAISVEGYEQYV.

The chain combines TRBV30 with TRBJ2-5; D is unclear. The CDR3 has 11 residues. Germline V gives CDR1 GTSNPN, CDR2 SVGIG (reference sequence). V was cut by 2 bases and J by 1 base, with 2 bases left in between. CDR3 in amino acids: CAWSPQETQYF. The CDR3 DNA sequence: TGTGCCTGGAGTCCCCAAGAGACCCAGTACTTC.

This chain links TRBV9 with TRBJ1-2, with a possible D match to TRBD1 (6 bases). Germline values: CDR1 SGDLS, CDR2 YYNGEE. V gave up 0 bases and J gave up 4 bases, with 25 bases separating them. This CDR3 region has 19 residues. CDR3 DNA sequence: TGTGCCAGCAGCGTAGTGGGCCATTGGACAGCCTTTTGTTCCTATGGCTACACCTTC. This sequence encodes CASSVVGHWTAFCSYGYTF.

The chain carries TRBV20-1 and TRBJ1-1, with D maybe TRBD1 (5 bases). In germline, CDR1 is DFQATT, CDR2 SNEGSKA (reference sequence). The CDR3 consists of 10 residues. V was shortened by 3 bases and J by 10 bases, with 9 bases between the two germline ends. The CDR3 loop reads CSARTEPAFF. As DNA, the CDR3 is TGCAGTGCTAGGACAGAGCCAGCTTTCTTT.

This chain connects TRBV20-1 to TRBJ1-1; D remains ambiguous. The germline V and J ends were trimmed by 4 bases and 0 bases, with 9 bases remaining between them. The CDR3 has 13 amino acids. Looked up from germline, CDR1 is DFQATT and CDR2 is SNEGSKA (reference sequence). The CDR3 DNA sequence: TGCAGTGCTATATCCCACATGAACACTGAAGCTTTCTTT. It encodes CSAISHMNTEAFF.

The rearrangement links TRBV9 to TRBJ2-2; D is unclear. Trimming pared 0 bases from V and 6 bases from J, leaving 12 bases between. Germline-derived CDR1 and CDR2 are SGDLS and YYNGEE. This CDR3 contains 15 residues. The CDR3 nucleotides are TGTGCCAGCAGCGTAGTAATCGGTTTCGCCGGGGAGCTGTTTTTT. Its protein product is CASSVVIGFAGELFF.

The chain carries TRBV3-1 and TRBJ2-5; possible D gene TRBD1, 5 bases. Germline V gives CDR1 LGHDT, CDR2 YNNKEL (reference sequence). The CDR3 contains 15 residues. V was cut by 0 bases and J by 1 base, with 9 bases left in between. The CDR3 DNA follows: TGTGCCAGCAGCCAAGATGTAGGGGTCCAAGAGACCCAGTACTTC. It codes for CASSQDVGVQETQYF.

The rearrangement joins TRBV24-1 to TRBJ1-4; D call uncertain. V was pared by 1 base and J by 7 bases, with 3 bases between. Germline CDR1 is KGHDR and CDR2 is SFDVKD. CDR3 size: 12 residues. The CDR3, as DNA: TGTGCCACCAGTGATTTTGGTGAAAAACTGTTTTTT. Encoded protein: CATSDFGEKLFF.

This chain joins TRBV2 and TRBJ1-5, with 7 positions matching TRBD1. The CDR3 contains 14 residues. With V trimmed by 8 bases and J by 2 bases, 6 bases remained unmatched. Germline V gene sequence: CDR1 SNHLY, CDR2 FYNNEI. The CDR3 region has the DNA TGTGCCAGCCTCTTAGACAGGGGCAATCAGCCCCAGCATTTT. Translation: CASLLDRGNQPQHF.

J is TRBJ2-3 and V is TRBV2; no reliable D call. Germline CDR1 SNHLY, CDR2 FYNNEI. V dropped 6 bases and J dropped 6 bases, with 4 bases sitting between them. The CDR3 loop spans 10 amino acids. This CDR3 is CASRSDTQYF. Written as DNA, the CDR3 is TGTGCCAGCAGGAGCGATACGCAGTATTTT. Using reference TRBV2 and TRBJ2-3 for the parts outside the CDR3, the full variable domain is EPEVTQTPSHQVTQMGQEVILRCVPISNHLYFYWYRQILGQKVEFLVSFYNNEISEKSEIFDDQFSVERPDGSNFTLKIRSTKLEDSAMYFCASRSDTQYFGPGTRLTVL.

This clonotype was detected a few times. The V call is TRBV11-2, the J call TRBJ1-2; no clear D gene. The CDR3 is made up of 12 amino acids. The V end lost 0 bases, the J end lost 7 bases, and 6 bases lay between the germline ends. Germline V gene lookup returns CDR1 SGHAT and CDR2 FQNNGV. CDR3 bases: TGTGCCAGCAGCTTAGAGGGAGGTGGCTACACCTTC. This codes for CASSLEGGGYTF.

This chain joins TRBV3-1 and TRBJ2-2; D gene unclear. The germline V gene encodes CDR1 LGHDT and CDR2 YNNKEL (reference sequence). The V and J ends lost 0 bases and 1 base respectively, with 6 bases between them. The CDR3 contains 15 residues. CDR3 sequence: CASSQESGNTGELFF. The CDR3 bases are TGTGCCAGCAGCCAAGAATCGGGGAACACCGGGGAGCTGTTTTTT.

This rearrangement joins TRBV5-4 to TRBJ2-7; D gene unclear. Trimming took off 2 bases at V and 1 base at J, with 10 bases between the two ends. The V gene's germline CDR1 is SGHNT and CDR2 YYREEE (reference sequence). The CDR3 extends over 14 amino acids. This CDR3 reads CASSLGRKSYEQYF. The CDR3, as DNA: TGTGCCAGCAGCTTAGGACGGAAGTCCTACGAGCAGTACTTC.

The J gene is TRBJ2-1, the V gene TRBV20-1; 14 bases map to TRBD2. V trimming: 3 bases; J trimming: 5 bases; junction bases outside the gene matches: 12. CDR1 and CDR2 (germline): DFQATT, SNEGSKA (reference sequence). There are 18 residues in the CDR3. CDR3 in amino acids: CSASTWGLAGVLNNEQFF. The DNA of the CDR3 is TGCAGTGCTAGTACTTGGGGACTAGCGGGAGTTCTGAACAATGAGCAGTTCTTC.

The chain recombines TRBV29-1 with TRBJ2-3, with a tentative D call TRBD1 (7 bases). Germline lookup yields CDR1 SQVTM and CDR2 ANQGSEA. There are 15 residues in the CDR3. V shed 7 bases and J shed 0 bases, with 17 bases lying between them. CDR3 coding DNA: TGCAGCGCCCTCGGAGGGGGCGGGAGCACAGATACGCAGTATTTT. Translated, it gives CSALGGGGSTDTQYF.

CDR3 DNA sequence: TGTGCCAGCAGCCAGTTACAGGGAGTTGAGCAGTTCTTC. The encoded protein is CASSQLQGVEQFF. This chain connects TRBV14 to TRBJ2-1; tentatively, D is TRBD1 (6 bases). CDR3 length: 13 residues. V lost 3 bases, J lost 9 bases, and 12 bases lay in between. Germline assignment: CDR1 SGHDN and CDR2 FVKESK.